Each of the 20 T cell receptor beta chains below was sequenced from the same sample in a study of regulatory dendritic cells for organ transplantation. Profiled with immunoSEQ multiplex PCR; TCRdb holds only in-frame clones, not every one. The sample records 25,000 to 30,000 clones, about three quarters being singletons. The sequenced sample was memory CD4+ T cells from blood. The sample's subset: CD45RO+ memory T cells. The receptors were gathered from a human donor in good health.

The chain recombines TRBV5-4 with TRBJ1-1; TRBD1 matches at 8 bases. The V and J ends lost 4 bases and 1 base, in that order; junction bases with no gene match: 9. This CDR3 region has 16 residues. Germline V gives CDR1 SGHNT, CDR2 YYREEE (reference sequence). The CDR3 DNA reads as TGTGCCAGCAGCCTGAGAGGACAGGGCGGGAACACTGAAGCTTTCTTT. Encoded protein: CASSLRGQGGNTEAFF. The entire variable domain, with the rest obtained from reference TRBV5-4 and TRBJ1-1, is as follows: ETGVTQSPTHLIKTRGQQVTLRCSSQSGHNTVSWYQQALGQGPQFIFQYYREEENGRGNFPPRFSGLQFPNYSSELNVNALELDDSALYLCASSLRGQGGNTEAFFGQGTRLTVV.

The chain employs TRBV7-2 and TRBJ2-7; D is unclear. Looked up from germline, CDR1 is SGHTA and CDR2 is FQGNSA. The CDR3 runs 14 residues. V was shortened by 1 base and J by 11 bases, with 18 bases between the two germline ends. This chain's CDR3 is CASSLDGFGSTEYF. As DNA, the CDR3 is TGTGCCAGCAGCTTAGATGGGTTCGGTAGCACCGAGTACTTC. The whole variable domain, filled in from reference TRBV7-2 and TRBJ2-7, reads GAGVSQSPSNKVTEKGKDVELRCDPISGHTALYWYRQSLGQGLEFLIYFQGNSAPDKSGLPSDRFSAERTGGSVSTLTIQRTQQEDSAVYLCASSLDGFGSTEYFGPGTRLTVT.

This clone is a singleton in its sample. The J gene is TRBJ2-3, the V gene TRBV30, with no clear D. Germline V gives CDR1 GTSNPN, CDR2 SVGIG (reference sequence). This CDR3 is 15 amino acids long. Trimming took 0 bases from V and 2 from J, leaving 12 bases between them. The CDR3 region is CAWSVYLANTDTQYF. In DNA form, the CDR3 reads TGTGCCTGGAGTGTATATTTGGCGAACACAGATACGCAGTATTTT.

The gene calls are TRBV11-2 and TRBJ1-2; D gene unclear. CDR3 length: 13 amino acids. Looked up from germline, CDR1 is SGHAT and CDR2 is FQNNGV. V lost 0 bases and J 4 bases, leaving 6 bases between the germline ends. The CDR3 DNA reads TGTGCCAGCAGCTTAGATTCCGCCTATGGCTACACCTTC. This sequence encodes CASSLDSAYGYTF. Supplemented by reference TRBV11-2 and TRBJ1-2, the full variable domain reads EAGVAQSPRYKIIEKRQSVAFWCNPISGHATLYWYQQILGQGPKLLIQFQNNGVVDDSQLPKDRFSAERLKGVDSTLKIQPAKLEDSAVYLCASSLDSAYGYTFGSGTRLTVV.

The V call is TRBV11-3, the J call TRBJ2-2; 9 nucleotides match TRBD1. Germline CDR1 and CDR2: SGHNT and YENEEA. With V trimmed by 4 bases and J by 1 base, 7 bases remained unmatched. The CDR3 runs 17 residues. CDR3 in amino acids: CASSSKRQGGNTGELFF. In DNA, the CDR3 is TGTGCCAGCAGCTCGAAGAGACAGGGGGGGAACACCGGGGAGCTGTTTTTT.

V usage is TRBV27 and J usage is TRBJ2-3; the match to TRBD1 covers 10 bases. Per germline, CDR1 MNHEY and CDR2 SMNVEV (reference sequence). This CDR3 spans 17 amino acids. J lost 6 bases, V lost 6 bases, and 15 bases had no gene match. This CDR3 reads CASRPNGQGGRTDTQYF. The CDR3 DNA is TGTGCCAGCAGGCCCAACGGACAGGGGGGGAGGACGGATACGCAGTATTTT.

This clone has only one observation. This chain joins TRBV7-3 and TRBJ1-1; tentative D call: TRBD1 (5 bases). CDR1 is SGHTA and CDR2 is FQGTGA in the germline V gene. Trimming left V 5 bases short and J 1 base short, with 11 bases between. The CDR3 has 14 residues. In DNA form, the CDR3 reads TGTGCCAGCAGCCCGGGGGGGAGGAACACTGAAGCTTTCTTT. Amino acids: CASSPGGRNTEAFF.

V and J are TRBV2 and TRBJ1-1; D is possibly TRBD1 (5 bases). V was shortened by 0 bases and J by 6 bases, with 11 bases between the two germline ends. There are 14 residues in the CDR3. The germline CDR1 and CDR2 sequences are SNHLY and FYNNEI. For the CDR3, the DNA is TGTGCCAGCAGTGAAGCGCTAGGCAGGGCTGAAGCTTTCTTT. Translated: CASSEALGRAEAFF.

The V and J genes are TRBV20-1 and TRBJ1-3, with unresolved D. Between the trimmed V and J ends, which lost 6 bases and 5 bases, there was a span of 8 bases. The CDR3 has 11 amino acids. From germline, CDR1 is DFQATT and CDR2 SNEGSKA (reference sequence). The CDR3 region is CSAARRNTIYF. Written as DNA, the CDR3 is TGCAGTGCCGCTAGAAGAAACACCATATATTTT.

This clone appeared once. In nucleotides, the CDR3 is TGTGCCAGCAGCTTAATCACAGCGGCCTCCTACAATGAGCAGTTCTTC. Translated, it gives CASSLITAASYNEQFF. The chain recombines TRBV7-9 with TRBJ2-1; D is possibly TRBD2 (5 bases). The CDR3 length is 16 residues. CDR1 and CDR2 (germline): SEHNR, FQNEAQ (reference sequence). Trimming took off 2 bases at V and 0 bases at J, with 11 bases between the two ends.

This clone was seen a single time. This chain connects TRBV10-3 to TRBJ2-3; 11 positions match TRBD1. CDR1 is ENHRY and CDR2 is SYGVKD in the germline V gene. Germline trimming cut 7 bases from V and 1 base from J; bases unmatched to any gene: 4. This CDR3 region has 15 residues. In nucleotides, the CDR3 is TGTGCCATCACCCGGGACAGGGGGGGCACAGATACGCAGTATTTT. Translating it yields CAITRDRGGTDTQYF.

The table lists this clone with a few counts. The chain couples TRBV11-2 to TRBJ2-2; tentative D call: TRBD2 (5 bases). Germline CDR1 and CDR2: SGHAT and FQNNGV. The V gene lost 5 bases and the J gene lost 6 bases, with 19 bases spanning the gap. CDR3 length equals 16 residues. CDR3 nucleotide sequence: TGTGCCAGCAGCCCCCAACTAGTTGGGCTCCCCGGGGAGCTGTTTTTT. Residues: CASSPQLVGLPGELFF.

J is TRBJ2-4 and V is TRBV4-2, with D perhaps assigned TRBD1 or TRBD2 (5 bases each). The CDR3 totals 14 residues. V shed 1 base and J shed 1 base, with 5 bases lying between them. The V gene's germline CDR1 is LGHNA and CDR2 YNFKEQ. The CDR3 DNA is TGTGCCAGCAGCCAAGGGGGGGCCAAAAACATTCAGTACTTC. Protein: CASSQGGAKNIQYF.

The chain couples TRBV9 to TRBJ1-4, with 7 bases matching TRBD1. The germline gives CDR1 SGDLS, CDR2 YYNGEE. The length of the CDR3 is 14 residues. Trimming at V came to 0 bases and at J to 7 bases, leaving 3 bases not matched to a gene. In nucleotides, the CDR3 is TGTGCCAGCAGCGTAGCTCCAGGGGGTGAAAAACTGTTTTTT. Translated: CASSVAPGGEKLFF.

The V call is TRBV5-1, the J call TRBJ1-1; a possible D gene is TRBD1 (5 bases). Trimming stripped 0 bases from V and 7 bases from J, with 10 bases between. Germline loops: CDR1 SGHRS, CDR2 YFSETQ. This CDR3 spans 13 amino acids. CDR3 loop: CASSLVVDSEAFF. The CDR3 DNA reads TGCGCCAGCAGCTTGGTAGTTGACAGTGAAGCTTTCTTT.

This clone is labeled as medium-sized. The chain employs TRBV4-3 and TRBJ1-2; no firm D call. V lost 0 bases and J 4 bases, leaving 12 bases between the germline ends. Germline V gene sequence: CDR1 LGHNA, CDR2 YSLEER. CDR3 length: 15 amino acids. The CDR3 region has the DNA TGCGCCAGCAGCCAAGATTCCCTAATAGGCTATGGCTACACCTTC. It specifies CASSQDSLIGYGYTF.

V usage is TRBV7-2 and J usage is TRBJ1-1, with a weak D call TRBD1 (5 bases). Per the germline V gene, CDR1 is SGHTA and CDR2 is FQGNSA. V was cut by 2 bases and J by 5 bases, with 12 bases left in between. CDR3 size: 14 residues. The CDR3 nucleotides are TGTGCCAGCAGCTTACGGGCGGGGGGGACTGAAGCTTTCTTT. Amino acids: CASSLRAGGTEAFF.

In its sample, this clone was seen a few times. The chain employs TRBV28 and TRBJ2-1; maybe TRBD2 (6 bases). CDR3 length equals 15 residues. Germline-derived CDR1 and CDR2 are MDHEN and SYDVKM. Trimming removed 6 bases from V and 10 bases from J, with 22 bases in between. The CDR3 bases are TGTGCCAGCAGCCAGGGCGGTGGCGGGATCCGAGAGCAGTTCTTC. Amino acid sequence: CASSQGGGGIREQFF.

The chain uses TRBV7-6 and TRBJ2-3; D call uncertain. V was cut by 7 bases and J by 0 bases, with 8 bases left in between. CDR1 SGHVS and CDR2 FNYEAQ come from the germline V gene. The CDR3 totals 13 residues. CDR3 region: CASNSPSTDTQYF. Here the CDR3 DNA reads TGTGCCAGCAACTCCCCGAGCACAGATACGCAGTATTTT. Filled out from reference TRBV7-6 and TRBJ2-3, the complete variable domain reads GAGVSQSPRYKVTKRGQDVALRCDPISGHVSLYWYRQALGQGPEFLTYFNYEAQQDKSGLPNDRFSAERPEGSISTLTIQRTEQRDSAMYRCASNSPSTDTQYFGPGTRLTVL.

The V call is TRBV30, the J call TRBJ2-7; D might be TRBD1 (5 bases). The CDR3 is 15 amino acids. Per the germline V gene, CDR1 is GTSNPN and CDR2 is SVGIG (reference sequence). V was pared by 3 bases and J by 0 bases, with 15 bases between. DNA of the CDR3: TGTGCCTGGAGCAGAACAGGTCTGACCTCCTACGAGCAGTACTTC. Protein sequence: CAWSRTGLTSYEQYF.